The clone carrying this TCR beta chain appeared once. What it binds is unknown. The method was immunoSEQ multiplex PCR; TCRdb's version includes in-frame clones alone and lacks a portion of them. The data show about 70,000 clones, 90% seen once. Germline-derived CDR1 and CDR2 are MNHEY and SVGAGI. Germline trimming cut 4 bases from V and 7 bases from J; bases unmatched to any gene: 10. The CDR3 loop spans 15 amino acids. These data come from a study of graft-versus-host responses after intestinal transplantation. The study, taken as a whole, reports: Declines in HvG clones occurring early post-transplant were associated with peak circulating GvH clone levels.

The clonotype originates from a human donor who was the organ donor for an intestinal transplant. The sample was unstimulated CD8+ T cells sorted from spleen or lymph node cells, taken before transplant. J is TRBJ1-1 and V is TRBV6-5, with 9 nucleotides matching TRBD1. CDR3 region: CASSLTGTGSDEAFF. The CDR3 DNA is TGTGCCAGCAGTTTAACCGGGACAGGGTCGGATGAAGCTTTCTTT.